These 6 T cell receptor beta chains originate from one sample sequenced in a study of identical twins. TCRdb ran MiXCR on the 5' RACE reads and lists one entry per CDR3 protein. The data show approximately 690,000 distinct CDR3 sequences, 5.5% to 7.5% seen once. Material: naive T cells sorted from blood. The receptors were gathered from a man aged 18 to 30 in good health.

This clonotype has more than one count but fewer than ten. This chain links TRBV7-2 with TRBJ1-3; D gene ambiguous. V lost 1 base and J 7 bases, leaving 5 bases between the germline ends. CDR1 SGHTA and CDR2 FQGNSA come from the germline V gene. The CDR3 contains 12 residues. CDR3 region: CASSLGPNTIYF. The CDR3 DNA sequence: TGTGCCAGCAGCTTAGGGCCGAACACCATATATTTT.

This clonotype was seen at least ten times. The chain has TRBV6-5 and TRBJ2-7; 10 bases fit TRBD1. The V gene end was trimmed by 0 bases and the J gene end by 5 bases; junction bases not matched to a gene: 4. The CDR3 consists of 15 residues. Germline CDR1 MNHEY, CDR2 SVGAGI. As DNA, the CDR3 is TGTGCCAGCAGTTACTCGTTGGGGACAGGGGACGAGCAGTACTTC. This encodes CASSYSLGTGDEQYF.

This clonotype was picked up many times. For the CDR3, the DNA is TGTGCCAGCTCCCCCGGGACATCCCGGGGCTACGAGCAGTACTTC. Residues: CASSPGTSRGYEQYF. This sequence joins TRBV18 and TRBJ2-7; possible D gene TRBD1, 6 bases. V was clipped by 6 bases and J by 3 bases, with 18 bases between them. Germline V lookup: CDR1 KGHSH, CDR2 LQKENI. CDR3 length: 15 amino acids.

The chain has TRBV5-1 and TRBJ2-5, with 8 nucleotides matching TRBD1. Trimming removed 4 bases from V and 1 base from J; junction bases left unmatched: 9. The germline V gene encodes CDR1 SGHRS and CDR2 YFSETQ. This CDR3 has 16 residues. The CDR3 region is CASSPGQGKGQETQYF. The CDR3 coding sequence is TGCGCCAGCAGCCCCGGACAGGGAAAGGGCCAAGAGACCCAGTACTTC.

The table lists this clonotype with many counts. The V and J genes are TRBV27 and TRBJ1-5; no firm D call. CDR1 and CDR2 from the germline V gene are MNHEY and SMNVEV (reference sequence). The CDR3 runs 14 residues. Trimming cost V 6 bases and J 5 bases, with 14 bases left between them. The CDR3 DNA reads TGTGCCAGCAGGTCTACCAGAGGCGATCAGCCCCAGCATTTT. Translated: CASRSTRGDQPQHF.

This clonotype occurred a few times. The J gene is TRBJ1-1, the V gene TRBV24-1; possible D gene TRBD1, 6 bases. This CDR3 contains 13 residues. From germline, CDR1 is KGHDR and CDR2 SFDVKD. Trimming removed 5 bases at V and 8 bases at J, with 14 bases between. CDR3 in DNA: TGTGCCACCAGTGGGAGGACAGCCCGCGAAGCTTTCTTT. Its protein product is CATSGRTAREAFF.